The present TCR beta chain was sequenced within a study of technical replicates of blood from four donors. The CDR3 is 14 amino acids. The germline gives CDR1 SGDLS, CDR2 YYNGEE. The ends lost 1 base at V and 5 bases at J; junction bases unmatched: 4. Here immunoSEQ multiplex PCR was the method, and the copy in TCRdb shows in-frame clones only, minus some. Here the sample spans roughly 72,000 clones, 90% to 95% being singletons. The origin of this receptor is a human donor in good health. The rearrangement joins TRBV9 to TRBJ2-5, with TRBD2 matching 8 bases. The material sequenced was T cells isolated from PBMCs. CDR3 nucleotide sequence: TGTGCCAGCAGCGTATCTGGGACTAGTGAGACCCAGTACTTC. Translating gives CASSVSGTSETQYF.